Listed here are 17 T cell receptor beta chains from one sample, sequenced in a study of identifying expanded T cells in peripheral blood. Only in-frame clones appear in the TCRdb table, and some are missing; sequencing was by immunoSEQ multiplex PCR. The table records some 95,000 clones, around 86% of them present only once. The specimen was blood. The receptors come from a person between 18 and 75 years old in good health.

V and J are TRBV7-9 and TRBJ2-5, with D possibly matching TRBD1 (5 bases). This CDR3 region has 14 residues. Trimming pared 4 bases from V and 2 bases from J, leaving 11 bases between. Germline loops: CDR1 SEHNR, CDR2 FQNEAQ (reference sequence). CDR3 in amino acids: CASSSFRVQETQYF. For the CDR3, the DNA is TGTGCCAGCAGCTCATTCAGGGTTCAAGAGACCCAGTACTTC.

The J gene is TRBJ1-1, the V gene TRBV5-1; 9 bases match TRBD1. The CDR3 totals 14 residues. Per germline, CDR1 SGHRS and CDR2 YFSETQ. V shed 3 bases, J shed 6 bases, and the junction held 6 bases outside the gene matches. CDR3 in amino acids: CASSSSGTGPEAFF. Written as DNA, the CDR3 is TGCGCCAGCAGCTCCTCGGGGACAGGGCCTGAAGCTTTCTTT.

The chain recombines TRBV27 with TRBJ2-2, with 9 bases fitting TRBD1. Germline-derived CDR1 and CDR2 are MNHEY and SMNVEV (reference sequence). V shed 4 bases, J shed 5 bases, and the junction held 2 bases outside the gene matches. This CDR3 contains 14 residues. The CDR3 region has the DNA TGTGCCAGCAGTTACAGGGGGCGGACCGGGGAGCTGTTTTTT. It encodes CASSYRGRTGELFF.

The chain employs TRBV7-2 and TRBJ1-1; no reliable D call. The V gene's germline CDR1 is SGHTA and CDR2 FQGNSA. The CDR3 spans 15 residues. Trimming removed 6 bases from V and 2 bases from J, with 16 bases in between. The CDR3 sequence is CASRPRAGINTEAFF. CDR3 nucleotides: TGTGCCAGCAGACCTCGAGCGGGAATTAACACTGAAGCTTTCTTT.

The chain couples TRBV7-9 to TRBJ1-4, with 9 nucleotides matching TRBD1. The CDR3 has 16 residues. Germline V gene sequence: CDR1 SEHNR, CDR2 FQNEAQ (reference sequence). With 5 bases clipped from V and 8 bases from J, the junction kept 12 bases outside the gene matches. As DNA, the CDR3 is TGTGCCAGCAGCACCTGGGACAGGGACGGGAGAGAAAAACTGTTTTTT. Its protein product is CASSTWDRDGREKLFF.

There are a few counts of this clone. The chain couples TRBV6-6 to TRBJ2-1; no clear D. The CDR3 totals 13 residues. Looked up from germline, CDR1 is MNHNY and CDR2 is SVGAGI (reference sequence). Trimming stripped 10 bases from V and 0 bases from J, with 10 bases between. This chain's CDR3 is CATQTNSYNEQFF. In nucleotides, the CDR3 is TGTGCCACACAAACGAACTCCTACAATGAGCAGTTCTTC.

The V call is TRBV6-6, the J call TRBJ1-1; D unresolved. CDR1 MNHNY and CDR2 SVGAGI come from the germline V gene (reference sequence). Between the trimmed V and J ends, which lost 4 bases and 2 bases, there was a span of 11 bases. The CDR3 has 14 amino acids. Written as DNA, the CDR3 is TGTGCCAGCAGTTCTCCGGTGTCTAACACTGAAGCTTTCTTT. Residues: CASSSPVSNTEAFF.

About this clone: This sample includes further DNA sequences coding for the same CDR3. The chain employs TRBV18 and TRBJ1-2; 8 nucleotides agree with TRBD1. CDR3 size: 13 residues. Germline CDR1 KGHSH, CDR2 LQKENI. V lost 3 bases and J lost 3; bases outside the gene matches: 0. The CDR3 DNA reads TGTGCCAGCTCACCGGACAGGGACTATGGCTACACCTTC. This codes for CASSPDRDYGYTF.

J is TRBJ2-7 and V is TRBV11-2, with D maybe TRBD1 (6 bases). This CDR3 spans 16 amino acids. CDR1 and CDR2 (germline): SGHAT, FQNNGV. V lost 1 base to trimming and J lost 2 bases, with 15 bases between them. The CDR3 DNA follows: TGTGCCAGCAGCTTAGGACTCGGACAGCCAGCCTACGAGCAGTACTTC. Translated: CASSLGLGQPAYEQYF. Full variable domain (rest looked up from reference TRBV11-2 and TRBJ2-7): EAGVAQSPRYKIIEKRQSVAFWCNPISGHATLYWYQQILGQGPKLLIQFQNNGVVDDSQLPKDRFSAERLKGVDSTLKIQPAKLEDSAVYLCASSLGLGQPAYEQYFGPGTRLTVT.

The chain recombines TRBV4-1 with TRBJ1-2; TRBD1 matches 7 bases. Germline CDR1 reads MGHRA; CDR2 reads YSYEKL. The V and J ends lost 2 bases and 0 bases, in that order; junction bases with no gene match: 6. The CDR3 totals 16 residues. The CDR3 loop reads CASSQTGEIPNYGYTF. In DNA form, the CDR3 reads TGCGCCAGCAGCCAAACAGGGGAGATACCTAACTATGGCTACACCTTC.

The J gene is TRBJ2-5, the V gene TRBV11-1; 10 positions match TRBD1. Germline trimming cut 5 bases from V and 4 bases from J; bases unmatched to any gene: 7. The length of the CDR3 is 15 residues. In germline, CDR1 is SGHAT, CDR2 FQDESV (reference sequence). This chain's CDR3 is CASSMGQGMGETQYF. The CDR3 region has the DNA TGTGCCAGCAGCATGGGACAGGGGATGGGAGAGACCCAGTACTTC.

The chain links TRBV4-3 to TRBJ2-1; D is possibly TRBD1 (6 bases). Trimming took off 7 bases at V and 0 bases at J, with 19 bases between the two ends. This CDR3 spans 17 amino acids. From germline, CDR1 is LGHNA and CDR2 YSLEER. CDR3 coding DNA: TGCGCCAGCACCCAGGGGTACGGTACAAGCTCCTACAATGAGCAGTTCTTC. It codes for CASTQGYGTSSYNEQFF.

The chain couples TRBV7-9 to TRBJ1-2, with 8 positions matching TRBD1. This CDR3 comprises 13 residues. Germline V lookup: CDR1 SEHNR, CDR2 FQNEAQ (reference sequence). V shed 8 bases and J 4 bases; nucleotides not matched to a gene: 6. This CDR3 reads CASGRGQGYGYTF. As DNA, the CDR3 is TGTGCCAGCGGCAGGGGGCAGGGCTATGGCTACACCTTC.

The table lists this clone with a few counts. The gene calls are TRBV27 and TRBJ2-5, with 7 bases aligning to TRBD2. The trim removed 6 bases at V and 4 bases at J, leaving 5 bases unmatched. The germline V gene encodes CDR1 MNHEY and CDR2 SMNVEV (reference sequence). The length of the CDR3 is 13 residues. CDR3 region: CASRPSGGETQYF. CDR3 sequence (DNA): TGTGCCAGCAGACCCTCGGGGGGAGAGACCCAGTACTTC.

The chain couples TRBV30 to TRBJ1-5; TRBD1 might be the D (5 bases). Between the trimmed V and J ends, which lost 2 bases and 0 bases, there was a span of 11 bases. Germline V gene lookup returns CDR1 GTSNPN and CDR2 SVGIG (reference sequence). The CDR3 has 15 residues. CDR3 DNA sequence: TGTGCCTGGAGTTTGATGGGGGATAGCAATCAGCCCCAGCATTTT. Protein sequence: CAWSLMGDSNQPQHF.

This rearrangement joins TRBV5-4 to TRBJ2-1, with 14 bases fitting TRBD2. The length of the CDR3 is 17 residues. Trimming at V came to 4 bases and at J to 1 base, leaving 4 bases not matched to a gene. Germline loops: CDR1 SGHNT, CDR2 YYREEE (reference sequence). CDR3: CASSTGLAGGSYNEQFF. The CDR3 DNA is TGTGCCAGCAGCACTGGACTAGCGGGGGGTTCCTACAATGAGCAGTTCTTC. The full variable domain, rest sourced from reference TRBV5-4 and TRBJ2-1, is ETGVTQSPTHLIKTRGQQVTLRCSSQSGHNTVSWYQQALGQGPQFIFQYYREEENGRGNFPPRFSGLQFPNYSSELNVNALELDDSALYLCASSTGLAGGSYNEQFFGPGTRLTVL.

The gene calls are TRBV14 and TRBJ1-1; tentative D call: TRBD1 (5 bases). Trimming left V 2 bases short and J 2 bases short, with 9 bases between. This CDR3 spans 14 amino acids. Looked up from germline, CDR1 is SGHDN and CDR2 is FVKESK. The CDR3 protein is CASSQPRTNTEAFF. The DNA of the CDR3 is TGTGCCAGCAGCCAACCGCGGACAAACACTGAAGCTTTCTTT.